The rows below give T cell receptor beta chains drawn from one sample of a study of blood T cell repertoires in COVID-19. Here immunoSEQ multiplex PCR was the method, and the copy in TCRdb shows in-frame clones only, minus some. Among 160,000 or so clones, about four fifths were seen once, and the ten largest hold around 6.3%. Sequenced material: peripheral blood. Receptors originate from an older man with active or convalescent COVID-19. CDR3s include the opening cysteine and the closing phenylalanine or tryptophan. D genes are given only for firm matches. The size entry is marked missing in some rows and otherwise reads once, few, many or a size class.

J gene: TRBJ1-6; D gene: .; clone size: .; V gene: TRBV11-2; CDR3 protein: CASSFQGMDSPLHF; CDR3 DNA: TGTGCCAGCAGCTTTCAGGGGATGGATTCACCCCTCCACTTT
J gene: TRBJ1-2; D gene: TRBD1; clone size: once; V gene: TRBV24-1; CDR3 protein: CATSEVCDGTGGIYGYTF; CDR3 DNA: TGTGCCACCAGTGAGGTCTGTGATGGGACAGGGGGAATCTATGGCTACACCTTC
J gene: TRBJ2-1; D gene: TRBD1; clone size: .; V gene: TRBV9; CDR3 protein: CASSVTGTVDNEQFF; CDR3 DNA: TGTGCCAGCAGCGTCACCGGGACAGTAGACAATGAGCAGTTCTTC
J gene: TRBJ2-1; D gene: TRBD2; clone size: .; V gene: TRBV10-1; CDR3 protein: CASSERRLAGGNEQFF; CDR3 DNA: TGCGCCAGCAGTGAAAGGAGATTAGCGGGGGGGAATGAGCAGTTCTTC
J gene: TRBJ1-2; D gene: TRBD1; clone size: .; V gene: TRBV3-1/TRBV3-2; CDR3 protein: CASSQGDSRYTF; CDR3 DNA: TGTGCCAGCAGCCAAGGGGACAGTCGCTACACCTTC
J gene: TRBJ2-3; D gene: .; clone size: .; V gene: TRBV4-2; CDR3 protein: CASSQVKGGLTDTQYF; CDR3 DNA: TGTGCCAGCAGCCAAGTAAAGGGGGGGTTGACAGATACGCAGTATTTT
J gene: TRBJ1-1; D gene: .; clone size: .; V gene: TRBV5-1; CDR3 protein: CASNNQGNTEAFF; CDR3 DNA: TGCGCCAGTAACAATCAGGGGAACACTGAAGCTTTCTTT
J gene: TRBJ1-6; D gene: .; clone size: .; V gene: TRBV4-3; CDR3 protein: CASSQNLGDSPLHF; CDR3 DNA: TGCGCCAGCAGCCAAAACTTAGGGGATTCACCCCTCCACTTT
J gene: TRBJ2-1; D gene: .; clone size: .; V gene: TRBV5-4; CDR3 protein: CASSPQRALAYNEQFF; CDR3 DNA: TGTGCCAGCAGCCCCCAAAGAGCGCTCGCCTACAATGAGCAGTTCTTC
J gene: TRBJ1-3; D gene: .; clone size: .; V gene: TRBV13; CDR3 protein: CASSLLSGNTIYF; CDR3 DNA: TGTGCCAGCAGCCTACTCTCTGGAAACACCATATATTTT
J gene: TRBJ2-4; D gene: .; clone size: .; V gene: TRBV7-9; CDR3 protein: CASSLLQGGLGIQYF; CDR3 DNA: TGTGCCAGCAGCCTACTCCAGGGAGGTTTAGGCATTCAGTACTTC
J gene: TRBJ1-2; D gene: .; clone size: .; V gene: TRBV2; CDR3 protein: CASSELQTFGGNYGYTF; CDR3 DNA: TGTGCCAGCAGTGAATTGCAAACCTTCGGGGGTAACTATGGCTACACCTTC
J gene: TRBJ2-5; D gene: .; clone size: once; V gene: TRBV5-1; CDR3 protein: CASGQIQETQYF; CDR3 DNA: TGCGCCAGCGGGCAGATTCAAGAGACCCAGTACTTC
J gene: TRBJ2-1; D gene: TRBD2; clone size: .; V gene: TRBV5-1; CDR3 protein: CASSLESAGRPNEQFF; CDR3 DNA: TGCGCCAGCAGCTTGGAGTCAGCGGGGAGGCCTAATGAGCAGTTCTTC
J gene: TRBJ2-2; D gene: TRBD1; clone size: .; V gene: TRBV5-6; CDR3 protein: CASSPGTGLIGELFF; CDR3 DNA: TGTGCCAGCAGCCCCGGGACAGGGTTAATCGGGGAGCTGTTTTTT
J gene: TRBJ2-3; D gene: TRBD2; clone size: .; V gene: TRBV9; CDR3 protein: CASSVDAGGTDTQYF; CDR3 DNA: TGTGCCAGCAGCGTAGATGCGGGGGGCACAGATACGCAGTATTTT
J gene: TRBJ2-3; D gene: .; clone size: .; V gene: TRBV29-1; CDR3 protein: CSWRGKADTQYF; CDR3 DNA: TGCAGTTGGAGAGGGAAGGCAGATACGCAGTATTTT
J gene: TRBJ1-2; D gene: .; clone size: .; V gene: TRBV5-1; CDR3 protein: CASRTTPGTPYGYTF; CDR3 DNA: TGCGCCAGCAGGACCACCCCCGGGACACCTTATGGCTACACCTTC
J gene: TRBJ1-4; D gene: TRBD1; clone size: .; V gene: TRBV6-5; CDR3 protein: CASSKAGRGYEKLFF; CDR3 DNA: TGTGCCAGCAGCAAGGCGGGCAGGGGGTACGAAAAACTGTTTTTT
J gene: TRBJ2-1; D gene: TRBD2; clone size: .; V gene: TRBV5-1; CDR3 protein: CASSQSYLAVGYNEQFF; CDR3 DNA: TGCGCCAGCAGCCAATCCTATCTAGCGGTTGGCTACAATGAGCAGTTCTTC
J gene: TRBJ2-2; D gene: .; clone size: .; V gene: TRBV10-1; CDR3 protein: CASSESRTGELFF; CDR3 DNA: TGCGCCAGCAGTGAGTCGCGGACCGGGGAGCTGTTTTTT
J gene: TRBJ2-3; D gene: TRBD2; clone size: .; V gene: TRBV11-2; CDR3 protein: CASSLWRGGDTQYF; CDR3 DNA: TGTGCCAGCAGCTTATGGCGGGGGGGAGATACGCAGTATTTT
J gene: TRBJ1-1; D gene: .; clone size: .; V gene: TRBV10-3; CDR3 protein: CAISPMGQGEAFF; CDR3 DNA: TGTGCCATCAGCCCGATGGGTCAGGGTGAAGCTTTCTTT
J gene: TRBJ2-7; D gene: TRBD1; clone size: .; V gene: TRBV18; CDR3 protein: CASSPRQGVYEQYF; CDR3 DNA: TGTGCCAGCTCACCAAGGCAGGGGGTCTACGAGCAGTACTTC
J gene: TRBJ1-1; D gene: TRBD1; clone size: few; V gene: TRBV11-3; CDR3 protein: CASSFTGTELLNTEAFF; CDR3 DNA: TGTGCCAGCAGCTTCACCGGGACAGAACTTTTGAACACTGAAGCTTTCTTT
J gene: TRBJ2-7; D gene: .; clone size: .; V gene: TRBV14; CDR3 protein: CASSQQYEQYF; CDR3 DNA: TGTGCCAGCAGCCAACAATACGAGCAGTACTTC
J gene: TRBJ2-7; D gene: .; clone size: .; V gene: TRBV30; CDR3 protein: CAWSVATSYEQYF; CDR3 DNA: TGTGCCTGGAGTGTAGCCACCTCCTACGAGCAGTACTTC
J gene: TRBJ1-2; D gene: TRBD1; clone size: .; V gene: TRBV6-5; CDR3 protein: CASSFTRTGDGYTF; CDR3 DNA: TGTGCCAGCAGTTTTACACGGACAGGGGATGGCTACACCTTC
J gene: TRBJ2-3; D gene: TRBD1; clone size: .; V gene: TRBV24-1; CDR3 protein: CAAGGTGSGDTQYF; CDR3 DNA: TGTGCCGCGGGTGGGACAGGGTCGGGGGATACGCAGTATTTT